The 14 T cell receptor beta chains below were found in one sample sequenced in a study of early T cells in non-severe SARS-CoV-2 infection. From the 5' RACE reads, TCRdb called clonotypes with MiXCR, one entry per CDR3 protein. Among tens of thousands of distinct CDR3 sequences listed, roughly 12% were seen once. The specimen was whole blood. The receptors come from an adult who was a healthcare worker with PCR-confirmed SARS-CoV-2 infection or an uninfected control (not recorded which).

This clonotype came up many times. This sequence joins TRBV29-1 and TRBJ2-1; D perhaps matches TRBD2 (5 bases). The germline V and J ends were trimmed by 6 bases and 0 bases, with 12 bases remaining between them. Germline V gene sequence: CDR1 SQVTM, CDR2 ANQGSEA. The CDR3 has 14 amino acids. CDR3 loop: CSVGNPSSYNEQFF. In DNA, the CDR3 is TGCAGCGTCGGGAATCCCAGCTCCTACAATGAGCAGTTCTTC.

This clonotype was counted a few times. The genes are TRBV6-1 and TRBJ1-2; 8 nucleotides line up with TRBD1. This CDR3 is 15 amino acids long. Trimming at V came to 3 bases and at J to 4 bases, leaving 7 bases not matched to a gene. CDR1 is MNHNS, CDR2 SASEGT, per germline. CDR3 nucleotide sequence: TGTGCCAGCAGTGACGGACAGGGAATATTCTATGGCTACACCTTC. Its translation: CASSDGQGIFYGYTF.

This clonotype was seen at least ten times. V usage is TRBV5-1 and J usage is TRBJ1-3; 8 bases are a match to TRBD1. V shed 0 bases and J 3 bases; nucleotides not matched to a gene: 5. The CDR3 consists of 16 residues. Looked up from germline, CDR1 is SGHRS and CDR2 is YFSETQ. DNA of the CDR3: TGCGCCAGCAGCTTGGTGGGGACAGGCTATGGAAACACCATATATTTT. This encodes CASSLVGTGYGNTIYF.

This clonotype was seen many times. The chain employs TRBV5-6 and TRBJ2-3; 8 bases are a match to TRBD1. From germline, CDR1 is SGHDT and CDR2 YYEEEE. CDR3 length: 13 residues. Losses at the gene ends were 5 bases for V and 4 bases for J; bases not matched to a gene: 3. The CDR3 DNA is TGTGCCAGCAGGAGACAGGGGTCAGATACGCAGTATTTT. Its translation: CASRRQGSDTQYF.

The sample holds a few counts of this clonotype. The chain employs TRBV19 and TRBJ2-1; perhaps TRBD2 as D (6 bases). V shed 7 bases and J shed 8 bases, with 12 bases lying between them. CDR1 and CDR2 (germline): LNHDA, SQIVND (reference sequence). The length of the CDR3 is 12 residues. The CDR3 is CASTPGSDEQFF. CDR3 nucleotide sequence: TGTGCCAGTACCCCCGGGAGTGATGAGCAGTTCTTC.

This clonotype was picked up many times. The rearrangement uses TRBV5-8 and TRBJ2-5, with D possibly matching TRBD1 (6 bases). This CDR3 is built from 14 residues. Germline-derived CDR1 and CDR2 are SGHTS and YDEGEE. V was clipped by 4 bases and J by 1 base, with 11 bases between them. CDR3 in amino acids: CASSIGQLQETQYF. The CDR3 region has the DNA TGTGCCAGCAGCATCGGACAGCTCCAAGAGACCCAGTACTTC. The whole variable domain, filled in from reference TRBV5-8 and TRBJ2-5, reads EAGVTQSPTHLIKTRGQQATLRCSPISGHTSVYWYQQALGLGLQFLLWYDEGEERNRGNFPPRFSGRQFPNYSSELNVNALELEDSALYLCASSIGQLQETQYFGPGTRLLVL.

The chain carries TRBV11-3 and TRBJ2-2; 9 bases line up with TRBD1. CDR3 size: 15 residues. With 8 bases clipped from V and 4 bases from J, the junction kept 8 bases outside the gene matches. Germline lookup yields CDR1 SGHNT and CDR2 YENEEA. The CDR3 DNA reads as TGTGCCAGCGCAGGGGACAGGGAGTTCACCGGGGAGCTGTTTTTT. It codes for CASAGDREFTGELFF.

This clonotype was detected ten times or more. The gene calls are TRBV2 and TRBJ1-6; no definite D call. The germline V and J ends were trimmed by 5 bases and 8 bases, with 16 bases remaining between them. The CDR3 length is 15 residues. Germline V gives CDR1 SNHLY, CDR2 FYNNEI. Here the CDR3 reads CASSPLDGVYSPLHF. The CDR3 DNA sequence: TGTGCCAGCAGTCCACTTGACGGAGTTTATTCACCCCTCCACTTT.

This rearrangement joins TRBV9 to TRBJ2-7; D possibly uses TRBD1 or TRBD2 (7 bases each). Trimming pared 4 bases from V and 2 bases from J, leaving 19 bases between. Germline CDR1 and CDR2: SGDLS and YYNGEE. The CDR3 covers 16 residues. The CDR3 DNA is TGTGCCAGCAGCCCAGGGGGAGTAGCGGGTACCTACGAGCAGTACTTC. This translates into CASSPGGVAGTYEQYF.

This clonotype was counted at least ten times. The chain couples TRBV20-1 to TRBJ2-7, with TRBD1 identical over 12 bases. Germline V gives CDR1 DFQATT, CDR2 SNEGSKA (reference sequence). This CDR3 region has 17 residues. Losses at the gene ends were 6 bases for V and 6 bases for J; bases not matched to a gene: 18. The CDR3 reads CSAPTPGQGAVLSEQYF. The DNA of the CDR3 is TGCAGTGCCCCAACCCCGGGACAGGGGGCGGTTCTGAGCGAGCAGTACTTC.

This clonotype was seen repeatedly, ten times or more. The chain links TRBV12-3 or TRBV12-4 to TRBJ1-1; D remains ambiguous. CDR3 length: 14 amino acids. Trimming removed 7 bases at V and 1 base at J, with 13 bases between. DNA of the CDR3: TGTGCCAGCACTTTTGGCAGGACGAACACTGAAGCTTTCTTT. Its protein is CASTFGRTNTEAFF.

The sample holds a few counts of this clonotype. This chain links TRBV19 with TRBJ2-2, with D perhaps matching TRBD2 (5 bases). Trimming shortened V by 3 bases and J by 5 bases, and 7 bases separated the two germline ends. CDR1 and CDR2 from the germline V gene are LNHDA and SQIVND (reference sequence). The length of the CDR3 is 13 residues. The CDR3 is CASSMDWTGELFF. The DNA for the CDR3 is TGTGCCAGTAGTATGGACTGGACCGGGGAGCTGTTTTTT. Variable domain in full (rest from reference TRBV19 and TRBJ2-2): DGGITQSPKYLFRKEGQNVTLSCEQNLNHDAMYWYRQDPGQGLRLIYYSQIVNDFQKGDIAEGYSVSREKKESFPLTVTSAQKNPTAFYLCASSMDWTGELFFGEGSRLTVL.

This sequence joins TRBV10-3 and TRBJ2-2; TRBD1 matches at 7 bases. V was clipped by 2 bases and J by 2 bases; unmatched bases: 5. The germline V gene has CDR1 ENHRY and CDR2 SYGVKD. CDR3 length: 16 residues. DNA for the CDR3: TGTGCCATCAGTGAGCCCCGGACAGGAAACACCGGGGAGCTGTTTTTT. Its translation: CAISEPRTGNTGELFF.

The table lists this clonotype with a few counts. The V and J genes are TRBV7-2 and TRBJ1-1; D is possibly TRBD1 (5 bases). Germline CDR1 reads SGHTA; CDR2 reads FQGNSA. CDR3 length: 13 amino acids. Trimming stripped 8 bases from V and 3 bases from J, with 13 bases between. The chain's CDR3 is CASAGGPYTEAFF. The DNA for the CDR3 is TGTGCCAGCGCGGGGGGACCCTACACTGAAGCTTTCTTT.